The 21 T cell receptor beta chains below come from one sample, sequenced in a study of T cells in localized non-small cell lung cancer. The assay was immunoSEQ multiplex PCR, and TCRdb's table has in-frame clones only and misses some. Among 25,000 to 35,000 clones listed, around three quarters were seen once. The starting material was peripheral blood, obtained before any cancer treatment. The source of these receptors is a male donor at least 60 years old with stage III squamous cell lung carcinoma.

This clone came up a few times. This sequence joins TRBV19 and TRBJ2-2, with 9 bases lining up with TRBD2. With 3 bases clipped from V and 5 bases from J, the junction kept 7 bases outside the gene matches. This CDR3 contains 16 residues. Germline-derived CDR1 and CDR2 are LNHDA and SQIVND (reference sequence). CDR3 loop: CASSIGGGAETGELFF. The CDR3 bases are TGTGCCAGTAGTATCGGCGGGGGGGCCGAAACCGGGGAGCTGTTTTTT.

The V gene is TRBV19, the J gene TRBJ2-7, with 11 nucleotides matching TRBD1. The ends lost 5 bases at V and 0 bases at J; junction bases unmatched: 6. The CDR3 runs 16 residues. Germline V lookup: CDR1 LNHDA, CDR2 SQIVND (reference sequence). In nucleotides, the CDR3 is TGTGCCAGTAGTGATCCCGGGACAGGGGGCTCCTACGAGCAGTACTTC. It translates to CASSDPGTGGSYEQYF.

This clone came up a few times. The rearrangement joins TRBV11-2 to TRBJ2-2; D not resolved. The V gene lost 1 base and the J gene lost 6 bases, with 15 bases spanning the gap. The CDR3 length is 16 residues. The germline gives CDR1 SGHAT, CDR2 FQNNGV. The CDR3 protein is CASSLAIISYSGELFF. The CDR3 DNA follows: TGTGCCAGCAGCTTAGCGATAATAAGTTATTCCGGGGAGCTGTTTTTT.

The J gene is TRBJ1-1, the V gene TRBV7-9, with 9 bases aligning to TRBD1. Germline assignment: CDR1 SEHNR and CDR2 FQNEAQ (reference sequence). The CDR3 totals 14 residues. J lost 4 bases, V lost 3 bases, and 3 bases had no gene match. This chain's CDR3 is CASSFRDRATEAFF. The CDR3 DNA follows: TGTGCCAGCAGCTTCCGGGACAGGGCCACTGAAGCTTTCTTT.

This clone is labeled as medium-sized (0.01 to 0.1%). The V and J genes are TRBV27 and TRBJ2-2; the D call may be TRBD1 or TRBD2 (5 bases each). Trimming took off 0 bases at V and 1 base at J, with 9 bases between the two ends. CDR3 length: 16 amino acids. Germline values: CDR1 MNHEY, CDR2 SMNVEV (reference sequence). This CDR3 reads CASSLSRGGNTGELFF. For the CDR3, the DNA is TGTGCCAGCAGTTTATCCCGGGGCGGGAACACCGGGGAGCTGTTTTTT.

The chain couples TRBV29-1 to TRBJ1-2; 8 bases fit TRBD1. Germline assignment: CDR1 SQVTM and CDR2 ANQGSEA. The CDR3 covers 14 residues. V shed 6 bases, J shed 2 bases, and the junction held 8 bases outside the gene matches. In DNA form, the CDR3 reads TGCAGCGTCGCCGACAGGGGTCCCAACTATGGCTACACCTTC. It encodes CSVADRGPNYGYTF.

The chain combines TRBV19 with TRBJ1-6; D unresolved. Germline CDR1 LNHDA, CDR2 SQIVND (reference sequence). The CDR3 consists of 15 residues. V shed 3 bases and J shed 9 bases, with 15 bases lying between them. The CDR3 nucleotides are TGTGCCAGTAGTATGGAATTACAACAGCTTTCACCCCTCCACTTT. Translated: CASSMELQQLSPLHF.

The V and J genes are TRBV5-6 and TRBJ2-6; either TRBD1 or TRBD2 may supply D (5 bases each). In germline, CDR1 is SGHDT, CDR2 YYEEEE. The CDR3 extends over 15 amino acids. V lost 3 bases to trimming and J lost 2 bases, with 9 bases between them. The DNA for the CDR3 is TGTGCCAGCAGCTATCTGGGACCTGGGGCCAACGTCCTGACTTTC. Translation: CASSYLGPGANVLTF.

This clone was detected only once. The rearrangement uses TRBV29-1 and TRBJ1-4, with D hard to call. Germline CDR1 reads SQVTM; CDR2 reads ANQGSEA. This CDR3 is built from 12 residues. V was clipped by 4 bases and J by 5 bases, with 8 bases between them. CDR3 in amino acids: CSVGIGNEKLFF. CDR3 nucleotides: TGCAGCGTTGGTATAGGGAATGAAAAACTGTTTTTT.

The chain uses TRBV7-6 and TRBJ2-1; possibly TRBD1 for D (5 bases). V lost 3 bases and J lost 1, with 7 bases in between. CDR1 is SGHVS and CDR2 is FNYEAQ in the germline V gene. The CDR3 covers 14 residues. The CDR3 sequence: CASSLTVSYNEQFF. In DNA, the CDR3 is TGTGCCAGCAGCTTGACAGTTTCCTACAATGAGCAGTTCTTC.

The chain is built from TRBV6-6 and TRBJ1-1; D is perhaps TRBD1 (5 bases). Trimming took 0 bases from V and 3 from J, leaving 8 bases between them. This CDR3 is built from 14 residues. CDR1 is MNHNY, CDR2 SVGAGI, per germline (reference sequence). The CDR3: CASSYSSGYTEAFF. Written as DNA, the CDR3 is TGTGCCAGCAGTTACTCGTCAGGGTACACTGAAGCTTTCTTT.

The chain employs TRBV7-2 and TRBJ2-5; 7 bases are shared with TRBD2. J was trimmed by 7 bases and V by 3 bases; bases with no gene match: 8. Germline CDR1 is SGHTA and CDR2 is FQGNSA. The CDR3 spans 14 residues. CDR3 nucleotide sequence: TGTGCCAGCAGCTTGGGCGGGGGAGCTGGGACCCAGTACTTC. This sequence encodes CASSLGGGAGTQYF.

The CDR3 nucleotides read TGTGCCATCAGAGGGGGACAGGGGAGCTCCTACGAGCAGTACTTC. It encodes CAIRGGQGSSYEQYF. The chain carries TRBV10-3 and TRBJ2-7, with 10 bases matching TRBD1. The CDR3 extends over 15 amino acids. Germline lookup yields CDR1 ENHRY and CDR2 SYGVKD. V was pared by 6 bases and J by 0 bases, with 5 bases of the junction left unmatched.

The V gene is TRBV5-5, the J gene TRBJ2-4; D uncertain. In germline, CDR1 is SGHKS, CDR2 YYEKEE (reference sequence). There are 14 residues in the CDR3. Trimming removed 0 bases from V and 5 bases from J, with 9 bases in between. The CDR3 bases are TGTGCCAGCAGCTTGGACCCGGATCAAAACATTCAGTACTTC. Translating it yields CASSLDPDQNIQYF.

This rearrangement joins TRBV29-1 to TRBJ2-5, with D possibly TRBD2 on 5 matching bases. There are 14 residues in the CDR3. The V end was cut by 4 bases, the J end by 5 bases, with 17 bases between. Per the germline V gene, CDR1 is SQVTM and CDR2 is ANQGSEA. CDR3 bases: TGCAGCGTTGGGGGAGCGGCTCCGGGGGAGACCCAGTACTTC. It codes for CSVGGAAPGETQYF.

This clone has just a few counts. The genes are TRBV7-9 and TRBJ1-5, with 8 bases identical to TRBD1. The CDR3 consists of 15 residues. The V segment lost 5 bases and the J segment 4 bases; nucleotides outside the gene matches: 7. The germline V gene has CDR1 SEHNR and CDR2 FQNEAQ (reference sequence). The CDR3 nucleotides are TGTGCCAGCAGCCCAGGACGACAGGGGAATCAGCCCCAGCATTTT. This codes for CASSPGRQGNQPQHF.

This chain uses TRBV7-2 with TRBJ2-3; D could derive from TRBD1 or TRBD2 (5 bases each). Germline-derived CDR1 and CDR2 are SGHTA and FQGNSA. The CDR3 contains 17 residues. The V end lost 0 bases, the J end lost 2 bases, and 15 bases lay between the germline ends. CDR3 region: CASSLAGVGLLTDTQYF. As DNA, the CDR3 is TGTGCCAGCAGCTTAGCGGGGGTGGGGCTACTCACAGATACGCAGTATTTT.

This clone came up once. The CDR3 region is CASSDSGDRRDTQYF. CDR3 coding DNA: TGTGCCAGCAGCGACAGCGGAGATCGGAGGGATACGCAGTATTTT. This sequence joins TRBV28 and TRBJ2-3; D may correspond to TRBD1 or TRBD2 (5 bases each). The V end was cut by 6 bases, the J end by 6 bases, with 19 bases between. Germline assignment: CDR1 MDHEN and CDR2 SYDVKM. The CDR3 consists of 15 residues.

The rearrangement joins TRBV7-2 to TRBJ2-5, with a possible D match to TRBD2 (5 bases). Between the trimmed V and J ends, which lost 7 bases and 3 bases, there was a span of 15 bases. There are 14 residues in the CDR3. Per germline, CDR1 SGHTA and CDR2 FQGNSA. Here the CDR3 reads CASKTLAGEETQYF. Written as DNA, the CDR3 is TGTGCCAGCAAAACCCTGGCCGGGGAAGAGACCCAGTACTTC.

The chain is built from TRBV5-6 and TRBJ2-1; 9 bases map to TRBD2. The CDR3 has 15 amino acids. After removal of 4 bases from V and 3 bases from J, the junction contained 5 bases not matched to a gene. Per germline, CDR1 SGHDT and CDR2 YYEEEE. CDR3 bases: TGTGCCAGCAGCCCCTTAGCGGGGGTCTACAATGAGCAGTTCTTC. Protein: CASSPLAGVYNEQFF.

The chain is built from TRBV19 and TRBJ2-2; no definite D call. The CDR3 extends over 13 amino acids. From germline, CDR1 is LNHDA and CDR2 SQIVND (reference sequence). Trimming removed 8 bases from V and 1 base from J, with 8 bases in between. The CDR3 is CASGPRNTGELFF. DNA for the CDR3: TGTGCCAGTGGACCGCGGAACACCGGGGAGCTGTTTTTT. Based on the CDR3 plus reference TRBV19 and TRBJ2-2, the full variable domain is DGGITQSPKYLFRKEGQNVTLSCEQNLNHDAMYWYRQDPGQGLRLIYYSQIVNDFQKGDIAEGYSVSREKKESFPLTVTSAQKNPTAFYLCASGPRNTGELFFGEGSRLTVL.